These 4 T cell receptor beta chains were all obtained from the same sample, sequenced in a study of blood T cell repertoires in COVID-19. The repertoire was sequenced with immunoSEQ multiplex PCR; TCRdb's copy has only in-frame clones and lacks some. Here the sample spans under 200,000 clones, over 75% being singletons. Source material: PBMCs or T cells enriched from blood (not recorded which). The receptor source for this set is a woman aged 45-65 years who had recovered from COVID-19.

The rearrangement joins TRBV4-3 to TRBJ2-3; weak D call: TRBD1 (5 bases). The CDR3 runs to 14 residues. The germline V and J ends were trimmed by 1 base and 6 bases, with 11 bases remaining between them. Looked up from germline, CDR1 is LGHNA and CDR2 is YSLEER. CDR3 DNA sequence: TGCGCCAGCAGCCAAGGACAGAGTTGGGATACGCAGTATTTT. Translation gives CASSQGQSWDTQYF.

The J gene is TRBJ2-7, the V gene TRBV29-1; TRBD1 might be the D (5 bases). The CDR3 is 13 residues long. V lost 6 bases to trimming and J lost 7 bases, with 19 bases between them. Germline V gives CDR1 SQVTM, CDR2 ANQGSEA. The CDR3 is CSVEQVRAGEQYF. CDR3 DNA sequence: TGCAGCGTCGAACAGGTGAGAGCTGGTGAGCAGTACTTC.

The V gene is TRBV11-1, the J gene TRBJ2-5, with D maybe TRBD1 (6 bases). The CDR3 loop spans 15 amino acids. Germline V gene lookup returns CDR1 SGHAT and CDR2 FQDESV (reference sequence). The ends were cut back, 5 bases at V and 0 bases at J, with 13 bases in the middle. The CDR3 protein is CASSIQGFNQETQYF. DNA for the CDR3: TGTGCCAGCAGCATACAGGGATTTAACCAAGAGACCCAGTACTTC.

This chain links TRBV5-4 with TRBJ2-7; 8 bases map to TRBD2. CDR1 SGHNT and CDR2 YYREEE come from the germline V gene (reference sequence). J gave up 5 bases and V 4 bases, and 11 bases lay outside the gene matches. CDR3 size: 15 residues. CDR3 sequence (DNA): TGTGCCAGCAGCCGGAGCGGGAGTGATCCCCACGAGCAGTACTTC. Its translation: CASSRSGSDPHEQYF.